One sample yielded the 20 T cell receptor beta chains listed below, sequenced in a study of blood T cell repertoires in COVID-19. Profiling relied on immunoSEQ multiplex PCR, and the TCRdb table lists in-frame clones only, not all of them. The table lists tens of thousands of clones, around 74% of them singletons. The sequencing sample was made of peripheral blood. The receptor set was obtained from a woman aged 70-85 years with active or convalescent COVID-19.

The rearrangement joins TRBV28 to TRBJ1-1, with TRBD1 identical over 7 bases. The CDR3 is 14 amino acids. Per germline, CDR1 MDHEN and CDR2 SYDVKM. The trim removed 10 bases at V and 1 base at J, leaving 9 bases unmatched. The CDR3 protein is CATDLGQKNTEAFF. The CDR3 DNA follows: TGTGCCACCGACCTGGGACAGAAGAACACTGAAGCTTTCTTT.

The gene calls are TRBV11-2 and TRBJ2-5, with D tentatively TRBD2 (6 bases). This CDR3 is built from 14 residues. The V and J ends lost 2 bases and 5 bases respectively, with 12 bases between them. Per the germline V gene, CDR1 is SGHAT and CDR2 is FQNNGV. The CDR3 reads CASSLNARGETQYF. CDR3 nucleotides: TGTGCCAGCAGCTTAAACGCCCGGGGGGAGACCCAGTACTTC.

The chain uses TRBV5-4 and TRBJ2-6; TRBD1 matches at 7 bases. The CDR3 loop spans 19 amino acids. J was trimmed by 0 bases and V by 0 bases; bases with no gene match: 9. Looked up from germline, CDR1 is SGHNT and CDR2 is YYREEE (reference sequence). CDR3 loop: CASSLEQGHSSSGANVLTF. The CDR3 DNA reads TGTGCCAGCAGCTTGGAACAGGGGCACTCTAGCTCTGGGGCCAACGTCCTGACTTTC.

The chain employs TRBV19 and TRBJ1-4; the D gene is possibly TRBD1 (5 bases). Trimming shortened V by 5 bases and J by 0 bases, and 22 bases separated the two germline ends. The CDR3 loop spans 19 amino acids. In germline, CDR1 is LNHDA, CDR2 SQIVND (reference sequence). CDR3 sequence (DNA): TGTGCCAGTAGTTTTCCAGGGCAGTCAAGCGGGGCAACTAATGAAAAACTGTTTTTT. Translated, it gives CASSFPGQSSGATNEKLFF.

The rearrangement joins TRBV4-1 to TRBJ1-2; 7 positions agree with TRBD1. CDR1 and CDR2 (germline): MGHRA, YSYEKL. V trimming: 2 bases; J trimming: 4 bases; junction bases outside the gene matches: 1. This CDR3 is 13 amino acids long. CDR3 nucleotide sequence: TGCGCCAGCAGCCAAACAGGGGTCTATGGCTACACCTTC. Translation: CASSQTGVYGYTF.

J is TRBJ2-7 and V is TRBV7-2; TRBD1 might be the D (5 bases). This CDR3 spans 12 amino acids. CDR1 is SGHTA, CDR2 FQGNSA, per germline. V lost 5 bases and J lost 1, with 6 bases in between. In nucleotides, the CDR3 is TGTGCCAGCAGCGGGGCGTCCTACGAGCAGTACTTC. It specifies CASSGASYEQYF.

CDR3 nucleotides: TGTGCCAGCAGCTTAGATGCACAGTCAGGGTCGTACTCCTACGAGCAGTACTTC. This codes for CASSLDAQSGSYSYEQYF. The chain combines TRBV11-2 with TRBJ2-7; D is possibly TRBD1 (5 bases). There are 18 residues in the CDR3. Per the germline V gene, CDR1 is SGHAT and CDR2 is FQNNGV. Trimming shortened V by 0 bases and J by 0 bases, and 18 bases separated the two germline ends. The whole variable domain, filled in from reference TRBV11-2 and TRBJ2-7, reads EAGVAQSPRYKIIEKRQSVAFWCNPISGHATLYWYQQILGQGPKLLIQFQNNGVVDDSQLPKDRFSAERLKGVDSTLKIQPAKLEDSAVYLCASSLDAQSGSYSYEQYFGPGTRLTVT.

This clone was seen only a few times. The chain combines TRBV6-5 with TRBJ1-1; 8 nucleotides match TRBD1. V was pared by 0 bases and J by 4 bases, with 4 bases of the junction left unmatched. Germline values: CDR1 MNHEY, CDR2 SVGAGI. There are 15 residues in the CDR3. The CDR3 region has the DNA TGTGCCAGCAGTTACTCAGACAGGGGAGGCACTGAAGCTTTCTTT. This translates into CASSYSDRGGTEAFF.

This clone has more than one count but fewer than ten. The chain employs TRBV29-1 and TRBJ2-3; D unclear. Germline V gene sequence: CDR1 SQVTM, CDR2 ANQGSEA. The V end lost 7 bases, the J end lost 0 bases, and 5 bases lay between the germline ends. The CDR3 contains 11 residues. The CDR3 loop reads CSASSTDTQYF. In DNA form, the CDR3 reads TGCAGCGCCAGTAGCACAGATACGCAGTATTTT.

The chain uses TRBV11-3 and TRBJ1-2; TRBD1 agrees at 10 bases. The V and J ends lost 2 bases and 4 bases, in that order; junction bases with no gene match: 10. Looked up from germline, CDR1 is SGHNT and CDR2 is YENEEA. The CDR3 is 17 amino acids. CDR3 nucleotides: TGTGCCAGCAGCTTAACCTTAGGGACAGGGGAGACCTATGGCTACACCTTC. Its protein is CASSLTLGTGETYGYTF. The whole variable domain, remainder taken from reference TRBV11-3 and TRBJ1-2, is EAGVVQSPRYKIIEKKQPVAFWCNPISGHNTLYWYLQNLGQGPELLIRYENEEAVDDSQLPKDRFSAERLKGVDSTLKIQPAELGDSAVYLCASSLTLGTGETYGYTFGSGTRLTVV.

The chain recombines TRBV5-6 with TRBJ1-2, with 7 bases fitting TRBD1. The CDR3 spans 16 residues. Germline V gene lookup returns CDR1 SGHDT and CDR2 YYEEEE. V shed 2 bases, J shed 3 bases, and the junction held 10 bases outside the gene matches. The CDR3 DNA sequence: TGTGCCAGCAGCTTCCAATTCGGGACAGTAGACTATGGCTACACCTTC. It is translated as CASSFQFGTVDYGYTF.

The chain is built from TRBV7-3 and TRBJ2-3; tentatively, D is TRBD1 (5 bases). Germline lookup yields CDR1 SGHTA and CDR2 FQGTGA. V lost 2 bases and J lost 0, with 6 bases in between. This CDR3 is built from 14 residues. Here the CDR3 DNA reads TGTGCCAGCAGCTTAGGGGCTAGCACAGATACGCAGTATTTT. The encoded protein is CASSLGASTDTQYF.

The J gene is TRBJ2-3, the V gene TRBV5-5; perhaps TRBD1 as D (6 bases). The V gene's germline CDR1 is SGHKS and CDR2 YYEKEE (reference sequence). The CDR3 is made up of 14 amino acids. Trimming shortened V by 6 bases and J by 7 bases, and 18 bases separated the two germline ends. DNA for the CDR3: TGTGCCAGCACCGAGGACAGCCACACGAATACGCAGTATTTT. Protein sequence: CASTEDSHTNTQYF.

This rearrangement joins TRBV27 to TRBJ1-5, with D possibly TRBD1 on 5 matching bases. This CDR3 comprises 13 residues. The V and J ends lost 5 bases and 6 bases respectively, with 11 bases between them. Germline V gives CDR1 MNHEY, CDR2 SMNVEV (reference sequence). This CDR3 is CASSLKGRQPQHF. Written as DNA, the CDR3 is TGTGCCAGCAGTCTCAAGGGGCGTCAGCCCCAGCATTTT.

The V gene is TRBV29-1, the J gene TRBJ2-5; 7 positions agree with TRBD2. Germline CDR1 and CDR2: SQVTM and ANQGSEA. V trimming: 5 bases; J trimming: 4 bases; junction bases outside the gene matches: 13. The CDR3 totals 15 residues. The CDR3 loop is CSVPYPAGVPETQYF. The CDR3 region has the DNA TGCAGCGTTCCCTATCCCGCGGGGGTACCAGAGACCCAGTACTTC. Using reference TRBV29-1 and TRBJ2-5 for the parts outside the CDR3, the full variable domain is SAVISQKPSRDICQRGTSLTIQCQVDSQVTMMFWYRQQPGQSLTLIATANQGSEATYESGFVIDKFPISRPNLTFSTLTVSNMSPEDSSIYLCSVPYPAGVPETQYFGPGTRLLVL.

This chain connects TRBV4-1 to TRBJ1-1; 7 bases are shared with TRBD1. J was trimmed by 8 bases and V by 0 bases; bases with no gene match: 9. Germline V gene lookup returns CDR1 MGHRA and CDR2 YSYEKL. This CDR3 has 15 amino acids. The chain's CDR3 is CASSQDPGGQVEAFF. The CDR3 DNA sequence: TGCGCCAGCAGCCAAGATCCCGGCGGACAGGTAGAAGCTTTCTTT.

DNA of the CDR3: TGTGCCAGCAGCCCCTTGACTAGCGGGGGGGCAGAGACCCAGTACTTC. This encodes CASSPLTSGGAETQYF. This rearrangement joins TRBV14 to TRBJ2-5; 14 positions agree with TRBD2. Per germline, CDR1 SGHDN and CDR2 FVKESK. The CDR3 has 16 residues. J gave up 4 bases and V 4 bases, and 5 bases lay outside the gene matches.

V gene TRBV9 combines with J gene TRBJ2-3, with D perhaps matching TRBD1 (6 bases). Germline CDR1 is SGDLS and CDR2 is YYNGEE. The CDR3 runs 14 residues. Trimming stripped 3 bases from V and 6 bases from J, with 14 bases between. This CDR3 reads CASSGRGGRDTQYF. DNA for the CDR3: TGTGCCAGCAGCGGCCGTGGGGGCCGGGATACGCAGTATTTT.

The chain is built from TRBV14 and TRBJ2-5; 8 bases are shared with TRBD1. Germline V lookup: CDR1 SGHDN, CDR2 FVKESK. Trimming removed 0 bases from V and 5 bases from J; junction bases left unmatched: 5. The CDR3 sequence is 15 residues long. The chain's CDR3 is CASSQDTGGRETQYF. CDR3 nucleotide sequence: TGTGCCAGCAGCCAAGATACAGGGGGGAGGGAGACCCAGTACTTC.

The rearrangement uses TRBV5-8 and TRBJ2-7; TRBD1 aligns across 10 bases. The germline CDR1 and CDR2 sequences are SGHTS and YDEGEE. The CDR3 has 14 residues. Unmatched junction bases numbered 5, after V lost 2 bases and J lost 6 bases. The CDR3 loop is CASSFRTGGIEQYF. The CDR3 region has the DNA TGTGCCAGCAGCTTTCGGACAGGGGGAATCGAGCAGTACTTC.